Listed here are 26 T cell receptor beta chains from one sample, sequenced in a study of CXCR3-negative and CXCR3-positive naive CD8 T cells. General study points: Greater hydrophobicity was found in TRB CDR3s of CXCR3-positive naive cells than of CXCR3-negative naive cells.

UMI-labeled 5' RACE TRB cDNA libraries were prepared from the cells. From the 5' RACE reads, TCRdb lists one entry per CDR3 protein and no DNA. Its table records 50,000 to 60,000 distinct CDR3 sequences. These TCRs' antigens remain unknown. Material: naive CXCR3+ CD8+ T cells from blood. Described subset: CD45RO-CCR7+CD27+CD95- naive CD8+ T cells expressing CXCR3 (TNR3+). The receptors originated from a human donor in good health. Some clones in this sample may be carry-over from other donors' samples.

This chain joins TRBV29-1 and TRBJ1-2; TCRdb calls TRBD1, which cannot be checked without DNA. Per germline, CDR1 SQVTM and CDR2 ANQGSEA. There are 14 residues in the CDR3. CDR3 loop: CSVISRTGKDGYTF.

The rearrangement joins TRBV29-1 to TRBJ2-1; with no DNA, the TCRdb D assignment of TRBD2 cannot be verified. Germline V gives CDR1 SQVTM, CDR2 ANQGSEA. The CDR3 totals 16 residues. CDR3 protein: CSVLGLGRGTYNEQFF.

The chain employs TRBV7-9 and TRBJ2-5. Per the germline V gene, CDR1 is SEHNR and CDR2 is FQNEAQ (reference sequence). The CDR3 is made up of 15 amino acids. The CDR3: CASSLARGIPETQYF.

The chain has TRBV7-6 and TRBJ1-1. The CDR3 has 15 residues. CDR1 SGHVS and CDR2 FNYEAQ come from the germline V gene. The chain's CDR3 is CASSLASNMNTEAFF.

This chain links TRBV6-2 or TRBV6-3 with TRBJ1-1. The CDR3 has 14 amino acids. Looked up from germline, CDR1 is MNHEY and CDR2 is SVGEGT. The CDR3 sequence is CASSLTQGATEAFF.

The rearrangement links TRBV27 to TRBJ2-3. The length of the CDR3 is 14 residues. CDR1 is MNHEY, CDR2 SMNVEV, per germline (reference sequence). This chain's CDR3 is CASSRTTATDTQYF.

The V call is TRBV14, the J call TRBJ2-2. CDR3 length equals 12 residues. CDR1 and CDR2 from the germline V gene are SGHDN and FVKESK. Here the CDR3 reads CASSQDAGELFF.

J is TRBJ2-2 and V is TRBV6-5. The length of the CDR3 is 13 residues. CDR1 is MNHEY, CDR2 SVGAGI, per germline. The chain's CDR3 is CASSSSVTGELFF.

This chain uses TRBV20-1 with TRBJ2-1; the D call of TRBD1 rests on TCRdb alone, since no DNA is present to check it. The germline V gene encodes CDR1 DFQATT and CDR2 SNEGSKA (reference sequence). The CDR3 contains 19 residues. The CDR3 is CSASDPSGGATNSYNEQFF.

This chain uses TRBV29-1 with TRBJ2-7; TCRdb's D call, TRBD1, is unchecked because there is no DNA. Germline values: CDR1 SQVTM, CDR2 ANQGSEA. The CDR3 runs 13 residues. The CDR3 sequence: CSVEGTPYDEQYF.

The V gene is TRBV7-9, the J gene TRBJ2-2; the D gene TCRdb calls, TRBD1, cannot be checked with no DNA. Per the germline V gene, CDR1 is SEHNR and CDR2 is FQNEAQ (reference sequence). CDR3 length equals 15 residues. CDR3 region: CASSVGQEYTGELFF.

V is TRBV20-1 and J is TRBJ2-5; the D gene TCRdb calls, TRBD2, cannot be checked with no DNA. Germline CDR1 DFQATT, CDR2 SNEGSKA (reference sequence). The CDR3 consists of 15 residues. CDR3 region: CSARDVETSGETQYF.

J is TRBJ2-7 and V is TRBV28; checking the TCRdb D call of TRBD1 is not possible without DNA. The CDR3 contains 15 residues. Germline V gene sequence: CDR1 MDHEN, CDR2 SYDVKM. Here the CDR3 reads CASSLSGGEFYEQYF.

The chain carries TRBV6-6 and TRBJ2-3; TCRdb returns TRBD1, unconfirmable since there is no DNA. Looked up from germline, CDR1 is MNHNY and CDR2 is SVGAGI (reference sequence). CDR3 length: 14 residues. This CDR3 is CASSLAGRTDTQYF.

The CDR3 spells CSAREGAGNANYGYTF. The chain joins TRBV20-1 to TRBJ1-2; the TCRdb D gene call, TRBD1, has no DNA to confirm it. Germline V CDR1 and CDR2: DFQATT, SNEGSKA (reference sequence). CDR3 size: 16 residues.

The genes are TRBV7-7 and TRBJ2-7; TCRdb's assignment of TRBD1 cannot be checked, as there is no DNA. Looked up from germline, CDR1 is SSHAT and CDR2 is FNYEAQ (reference sequence). This CDR3 has 15 amino acids. CDR3 in amino acids: CASSRLQGSNYEQYF.

The chain joins TRBV4-3 to TRBJ1-2; the TCRdb D gene call, TRBD1, has no DNA to confirm it. Germline V gives CDR1 LGHNA, CDR2 YSLEER. CDR3 length: 15 amino acids. Here the CDR3 reads CASSQDGSGRGDHTF.

The chain has TRBV12-3 or TRBV12-4 and TRBJ2-5; TCRdb's D gene call, TRBD1, goes unchecked for lack of DNA. The CDR3 extends over 19 amino acids. This CDR3 is CASSRPTYSVPNAPETQYF.

This chain joins TRBV4-3 and TRBJ2-7. Germline V lookup: CDR1 LGHNA, CDR2 YSLEER. This CDR3 has 13 residues. The CDR3 loop is CASSQDLEAEQYF.

By frequency, this clonotype is medium-sized. The V gene is TRBV23-1, the J gene TRBJ2-5; with no DNA, the TCRdb D assignment of TRBD2 cannot be verified. TRBV23-1 is flagged as an ORF with uncertain function. The length of the CDR3 is 15 residues. CDR3 amino acids: CASSQRPSWVETQYF.

This chain connects TRBV12-3 or TRBV12-4 to TRBJ2-7; the TCRdb call, TRBD1, lacks DNA for checking. This CDR3 comprises 13 residues. This CDR3 is CASSLGRAYEQYF.

V usage is TRBV5-4 and J usage is TRBJ2-3; TCRdb lists TRBD2, though no DNA is available to test this call. The germline V gene encodes CDR1 SGHNT and CDR2 YYREEE (reference sequence). CDR3 length: 16 amino acids. The CDR3 loop is CASSPSIAGVGDTQYF.

This chain connects TRBV12-3 or TRBV12-4 to TRBJ2-2. The CDR3 extends over 14 amino acids. The CDR3 is CASRQTTDTGELFF.

V usage is TRBV29-1 and J usage is TRBJ1-2. This CDR3 is 13 amino acids long. Germline V lookup: CDR1 SQVTM, CDR2 ANQGSEA. The CDR3 spells CSAEWGTAYGYTF.

The chain employs TRBV4-3 and TRBJ2-7. From germline, CDR1 is LGHNA and CDR2 YSLEER. This CDR3 spans 14 amino acids. CDR3 sequence reads: CASSHYQEAYEQYF.

V gene TRBV6-5 combines with J gene TRBJ1-5. The CDR3 is 14 residues long. Germline CDR1 and CDR2: MNHEY and SVGAGI. The CDR3 is CASSSWGYDQPQHF.